Described below is a single TCR beta chain sequence and its context. Its target is unknown. A read error may be the cause here, since a much bigger clone is one base away. These data belong to a study of tumor and adjacent non-tumor tissue in lung cancer. Regarding the study as a whole: Significantly higher TCR diversity was found in tumor than normal lung.

The library came from three nested PCR rounds adapted from ARM-PCR protocols. TCRdb called the multiplex PCR reads again in MiXCR, with one record for every CDR3 protein. The data show 75,000 to 95,000 distinct CDR3 sequences, just under 75% seen once. No cell sorting was done before RNA was extracted from the tissue. Donors were chemotherapy-naive, newly diagnosed lung cancer surgical patients in China, August–late 2014. This sequence originates from a woman aged 40 to 49 with non-small cell lung cancer. Sequencing was performed on lung tumor tissue.

The CDR3 here is CTSSTTGNTEAFF. In DNA, the CDR3 is TGCACCAGCAGCACGACAGGGAACACTGAAGCTTTCTTT. J is TRBJ1-1 and V is TRBV5-1; D possibly corresponds to TRBD1 (6 bases). Germline V CDR1 and CDR2: SGHRS, YFSETQ. The CDR3 is made up of 13 amino acids. Variable domain in full (rest from reference TRBV5-1 and TRBJ1-1): KAGVTQTPRYLIKTRGQQVTLSCSPISGHRSVSWYQQTPGQGLQFLFEYFSETQRNKGNFPGRFSGRQFSNSRSEMNVSTLELGDSALYLCTSSTTGNTEAFFGQGTRLTVV.